This TCR beta chain comes out of a study of vaccination effects on CD4 cells after COVID-19. Turning to the study itself: The median interval between the second dose and post-vaccine sampling was 72 days.

The CDR3 length is 18 residues. Germline V gives CDR1 LGHDT, CDR2 YNNKEL (reference sequence). Trimming removed 5 bases from V and 2 bases from J; junction bases left unmatched: 8. Clones were sequenced by immunoSEQ multiplex PCR, and TCRdb holds only the in-frame ones, with some missing. The sample holds around 32,000 clones, over 55% seen once. Antigen-specific CD4+ T cells were first expanded with viral peptide pools by the ViraFEST assay and only then sequenced. The authors isolated CD4+ T cells after roughly 10 days of culture. Each participant was given two doses of one vaccine (BNT162b2 or mRNA-1273). Negative nucleocapsid antibody tests before and after vaccination confirmed no previous SARS-CoV-2 infection. Cultures of over 1.5 million PBMC per well contained roughly 9.4 IU/ml IL-2 plus 10 ug/ml peptides. A half-volume exchange with IL-2 medium occurred on days 3 and 7. Of note for this clone: Its antigen is not known.

This TCR came from a human donor who received a COVID-19 vaccine. The V call is TRBV3-1 (or the pseudogene TRBV3-2), the J call TRBJ2-1, with 14 bases that match TRBD2. The sequencing here drew on CD4+ T cells from PBMCs cultured with SARS-CoV-2 spike peptides, taken after COVID-19 vaccination. CDR3 amino acids: CASSRGLAGALPYNEQFF. CDR3 in DNA: TGTGCCAGCAGCAGGGGACTAGCGGGAGCCCTCCCCTACAATGAGCAGTTCTTC.